Shown below are 16 T cell receptor beta chains from a single sample sequenced in a study of control samples from healthy donors and cancer patients. Some clones are missing from TCRdb's copy, which holds only in-frame ones; the method was immunoSEQ multiplex PCR. The sample yields 170,000 or so clones, 80% to 95% seen once. The specimen sequenced was blood. The source of these receptors is a man younger than 35 in good health.

J is TRBJ2-5 and V is TRBV9, with D maybe TRBD2 (5 bases). In germline, CDR1 is SGDLS, CDR2 YYNGEE. The CDR3 runs to 14 residues. With 4 bases removed from V and 5 bases from J, the gap between germline ends came to 15 bases. The CDR3 DNA sequence: TGTGCCAGCAGCCGAGGGCCGTTATGGGAGACCCAGTACTTC. Protein product: CASSRGPLWETQYF. The full variable domain, its missing parts supplied by reference TRBV9 and TRBJ2-5, is DSGVTQTPKHLITATGQRVTLRCSPRSGDLSVYWYQQSLDQGLQFLIQYYNGEERAKGNILERFSAQQFPDLHSELNLSSLELGDSALYFCASSRGPLWETQYFGPGTRLLVL.

The genes are TRBV4-1 and TRBJ2-7; TRBD1 is a possible D gene (5 bases). Per the germline V gene, CDR1 is MGHRA and CDR2 is YSYEKL. V lost 0 bases and J 3 bases, leaving 15 bases between the germline ends. This CDR3 spans 16 amino acids. Here the CDR3 reads CASSQERRQLNYEQYF. The DNA for the CDR3 is TGCGCCAGCAGCCAAGAAAGGAGACAGTTGAACTACGAGCAGTACTTC.

The V gene is TRBV12-3 or TRBV12-4, the J gene TRBJ1-2; tentatively, D is TRBD1 (5 bases). V dropped 5 bases and J dropped 10 bases, with 17 bases sitting between them. This CDR3 region has 13 residues. Written as DNA, the CDR3 is TGTGCCAGCAGTCCCGGGGCGCGCGTCCCCTACACCTTC. Its translation: CASSPGARVPYTF.

The J gene is TRBJ1-3, the V gene TRBV18, with D tentatively TRBD1 (6 bases). Germline assignment: CDR1 KGHSH and CDR2 LQKENI. This CDR3 has 12 residues. The V end lost 3 bases, the J end lost 7 bases, and 7 bases lay between the germline ends. CDR3 in amino acids: CASSPQGNTIYF. Written as DNA, the CDR3 is TGTGCCAGCTCACCCCAGGGGAACACCATATATTTT. Combining the CDR3 with reference TRBV18 and TRBJ1-3 gives the whole variable domain NAGVMQNPRHLVRRRGQEARLRCSPMKGHSHVYWYRQLPEEGLKFMVYLQKENIIDESGMPKERFSAEFPKEGPSILRIQQVVRGDSAAYFCASSPQGNTIYFGEGSWLTVV.

The V call is TRBV27, the J call TRBJ1-1; tentatively, D is TRBD1 (5 bases). Per the germline V gene, CDR1 is MNHEY and CDR2 is SMNVEV (reference sequence). Trimming took off 5 bases at V and 5 bases at J, with 12 bases between the two ends. There are 13 residues in the CDR3. The CDR3 loop is CASSPGWGTEAFF. Here the CDR3 DNA reads TGTGCCAGCAGTCCAGGGTGGGGAACTGAAGCTTTCTTT.

This rearrangement joins TRBV5-1 to TRBJ2-5, with D hard to call. The V and J ends lost 5 bases and 5 bases respectively, with 10 bases between them. The CDR3 consists of 12 residues. Per the germline V gene, CDR1 is SGHRS and CDR2 is YFSETQ. The CDR3 region is CASRNGLETQYF. DNA of the CDR3: TGCGCCAGCAGAAACGGCCTGGAGACCCAGTACTTC.

The CDR3: CASSPRPGDEQFF. The DNA of the CDR3 is TGTGCCAGCAGCCCCCGCCCAGGCGATGAGCAGTTCTTC. The chain recombines TRBV9 with TRBJ2-1; no clear D. Per the germline V gene, CDR1 is SGDLS and CDR2 is YYNGEE. The CDR3 covers 13 residues. V lost 4 bases to trimming and J lost 8 bases, with 13 bases between them. Full variable domain (outside the CDR3, taken from reference TRBV9 and TRBJ2-1): DSGVTQTPKHLITATGQRVTLRCSPRSGDLSVYWYQQSLDQGLQFLIQYYNGEERAKGNILERFSAQQFPDLHSELNLSSLELGDSALYFCASSPRPGDEQFFGPGTRLTVL.

On this clone itself: Additional DNA sequences in this sample encode the identical CDR3. The chain links TRBV5-4 to TRBJ1-1; D remains unclear. Germline values: CDR1 SGHNT, CDR2 YYREEE (reference sequence). CDR3 length: 14 amino acids. Trimming stripped 4 bases from V and 2 bases from J, with 12 bases between. CDR3 residues: CASSLEVGNTEAFF. CDR3 nucleotide sequence: TGTGCCAGCAGCCTTGAAGTGGGTAACACTGAAGCTTTCTTT.

The chain uses TRBV21-1 and TRBJ2-2; no DNA check was done on the table's D call, TRBD2. TRBV21-1 is flagged as a pseudogene. This CDR3 spans 17 amino acids. The CDR3 here is CASSKAEVRGDTGELFF. CDR3 nucleotides: TGTGCCAGCAGCAAAGCGGAGGTACGCGGGGACACCGGGGAGCTGTTTTTT.

V is TRBV24-1 and J is TRBJ1-2; D not certain. Germline V gene data show CDR1 as KGHDR and CDR2 as SFDVKD. V was cut by 2 bases and J by 10 bases, with 10 bases left in between. This CDR3 is built from 12 residues. CDR3 residues: CATSDSEKDYTF. CDR3 nucleotide sequence: TGTGCCACCAGTGATTCCGAGAAAGACTACACCTTC.

V gene TRBV7-3 combines with J gene TRBJ1-1; D is ambiguous. The V end lost 1 base, the J end lost 6 bases, and 15 bases lay between the germline ends. The CDR3 is made up of 15 amino acids. Per the germline V gene, CDR1 is SGHTA and CDR2 is FQGTGA. The CDR3 sequence: CASSLKAGTGAEAFF. CDR3 DNA sequence: TGTGCCAGCAGCTTAAAGGCCGGAACTGGGGCTGAAGCTTTCTTT.

The J gene is TRBJ1-2, the V gene TRBV28; D possibly corresponds to TRBD1 (5 bases). Per germline, CDR1 MDHEN and CDR2 SYDVKM. The CDR3 loop spans 16 amino acids. With 3 bases removed from V and 7 bases from J, the gap between germline ends came to 21 bases. DNA of the CDR3: TGTGCCAGCAGTTTGATATGGGACCTCAGAGGGTTTGGCTACACCTTC. The encoded protein is CASSLIWDLRGFGYTF.

The chain links TRBV3-1 (or the pseudogene TRBV3-2) to TRBJ2-7; tentatively, D is TRBD2 (6 bases). Germline V CDR1 and CDR2: LGHDT, YNNKEL (reference sequence). This CDR3 region has 15 residues. Trimming cost V 1 base and J 12 bases, with 22 bases left between them. In nucleotides, the CDR3 is TGTGCCAGCAGCCAAGGCGGGGCTAATGCGTTCGGTTCGTACTTC. Amino acids: CASSQGGANAFGSYF.

The chain joins TRBV5-1 to TRBJ2-7; 7 bases fit TRBD2. V was pared by 1 base and J by 0 bases, with 7 bases of the junction left unmatched. The length of the CDR3 is 16 residues. CDR1 and CDR2 (germline): SGHRS, YFSETQ. The CDR3 nucleotides read TGCGCCAGCAGCTTGACTCCCCGCGGGAGCTCCTACGAGCAGTACTTC. Translating gives CASSLTPRGSSYEQYF.

The genes are TRBV10-2 and TRBJ2-7, with 9 bases matching TRBD1. The CDR3 consists of 13 residues. Losses at the gene ends were 5 bases for V and 5 bases for J; bases not matched to a gene: 4. Germline CDR1 WSHSY, CDR2 SAAADI. The CDR3 DNA reads TGCGCCAGCAGTTTGGGACAGGGCGACGAGCAGTACTTC. It codes for CASSLGQGDEQYF.

On this clone: The sample contains more than one DNA sequence encoding this CDR3. This chain connects TRBV10-2 to TRBJ1-5; D gene unclear. This CDR3 comprises 14 residues. V dropped 0 bases and J dropped 4 bases, with 7 bases sitting between them. Per germline, CDR1 WSHSY and CDR2 SAAADI. The CDR3 loop reads CASSESERNQPQHF. The CDR3 region has the DNA TGCGCCAGCAGTGAGTCGGAGAGAAATCAGCCCCAGCATTTT.